The 3 T cell receptor beta chains presented below share a single source sample, sequenced in a study of T cell clonotyping in hematopoietic cell transplantation. This table comes from immunoSEQ multiplex PCR, and its TCRdb copy is limited to in-frame clones, with some not included. This sample has around 37,000 clones; about 95% occur once, and the top ten carry roughly 0.91%. The sequencing input was peripheral blood mononuclear cells. The origin of the receptors is a man under 40 in good health. Some clones in this sample may be carry-over from other donors' samples.

V gene TRBV9 combines with J gene TRBJ2-5; 8 bases match TRBD2. CDR3 length: 15 amino acids. With V trimmed by 3 bases and J by 0 bases, 4 bases remained unmatched. Per germline, CDR1 SGDLS and CDR2 YYNGEE. CDR3 nucleotide sequence: TGTGCCAGCAGCGACGGAGCGGGGGACCAAGAGACCCAGTACTTC. Translation: CASSDGAGDQETQYF.

The chain links TRBV10-2 to TRBJ2-7; D ambiguous. The CDR3 runs 13 residues. V was trimmed by 6 bases and J by 1 base, leaving 10 bases between them. Germline V CDR1 and CDR2: WSHSY, SAAADI. The CDR3 sequence: CASSLTASYEQYF. In DNA, the CDR3 is TGCGCCAGCAGCCTGACCGCGTCCTACGAGCAGTACTTC.

This chain links TRBV4-3 with TRBJ1-1; D gene unclear. Trimming left V 1 base short and J 7 bases short, with 4 bases between. The CDR3 sequence is 11 residues long. Germline assignment: CDR1 LGHNA and CDR2 YSLEER. This chain's CDR3 is CASSQGFEAFF. The CDR3 DNA sequence: TGCGCCAGCAGCCAAGGATTTGAAGCTTTCTTT.